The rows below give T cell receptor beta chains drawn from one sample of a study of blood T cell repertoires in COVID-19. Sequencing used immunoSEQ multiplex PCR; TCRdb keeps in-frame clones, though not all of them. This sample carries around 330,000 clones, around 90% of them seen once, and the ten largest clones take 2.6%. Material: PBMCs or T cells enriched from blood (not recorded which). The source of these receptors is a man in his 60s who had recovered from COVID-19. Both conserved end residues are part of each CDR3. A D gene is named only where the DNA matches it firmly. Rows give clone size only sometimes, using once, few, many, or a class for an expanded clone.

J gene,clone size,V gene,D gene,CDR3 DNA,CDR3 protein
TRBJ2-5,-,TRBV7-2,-,TGTGCCAGCAGCTGGGGGGGGCTAGCGGAAGAGACCCAGTACTTC,CASSWGGLAEETQYF
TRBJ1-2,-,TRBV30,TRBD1,TGTGCCTGGAGTGCAAAGGGGGCGGTCTATGGCTACACCTTC,CAWSAKGAVYGYTF
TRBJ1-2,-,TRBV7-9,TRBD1,TGTGCCAGCCTACAAGGGGGACAGGGACCCTATGGCTACACCTTC,CASLQGGQGPYGYTF
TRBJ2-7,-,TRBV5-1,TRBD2,TGCGCCAGCAGTCAGGGACTAGCGGGGGGGCTCCAACGCTACGAGCAGTACTTC,CASSQGLAGGLQRYEQYF
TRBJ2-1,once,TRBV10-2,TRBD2,TGCGCCAGCAAGGTACTAGCGGGCCTCTACAATGAGCAGTTCTTC,CASKVLAGLYNEQFF
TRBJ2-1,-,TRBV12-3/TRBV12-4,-,TGTGCCAGCAGTTTAGTCGACAATGAGCAGTTCTTC,CASSLVDNEQFF
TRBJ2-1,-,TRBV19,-,TGTGCCAGTAGCTTAGGGAGTGTTTTAAATGAGCAGTTCTTC,CASSLGSVLNEQFF
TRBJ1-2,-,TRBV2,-,TGTGCCAGCAGAGAGACAGTGGACTATGGCTACACCTTC,CASRETVDYGYTF
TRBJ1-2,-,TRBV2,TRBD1,TGTGCCAGCAGTGTAGGACAGGGGCCCAACTATGGCTACACCTTC,CASSVGQGPNYGYTF
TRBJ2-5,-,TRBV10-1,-,TGCGCCAGCAGTGAGTCCAACAGGGTTGGAGGGACCCAGTACTTC,CASSESNRVGGTQYF
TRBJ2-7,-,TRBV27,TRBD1,TGTGCCAGCAGTTTTAGCAGGGGGCCCTACGAGCAGTACTTC,CASSFSRGPYEQYF
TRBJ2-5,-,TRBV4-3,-,TGCGCCAGCAGCCAAGATCTAGAGGAGACCCAGTACTTC,CASSQDLEETQYF
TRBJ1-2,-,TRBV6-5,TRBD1,TGTGCCAGCAGTTCTACGGGGGACAGGGCTGGCTACACCTTC,CASSSTGDRAGYTF
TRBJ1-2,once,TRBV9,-,TGTGCCAGCAGCGTCTCCCACGCCCGACAGGACGATGATCGCTATGGCTACACCTTC,CASSVSHARQDDDRYGYTF
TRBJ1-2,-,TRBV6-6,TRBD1,TGTGCCGGACAGGGGCCTAACTATGGCTACACCTTC,CAGQGPNYGYTF
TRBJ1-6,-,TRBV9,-,TGTGCCAGCAGCGTAGCTCCTAGGGGTAATTCACCCCTCCACTTT,CASSVAPRGNSPLHF
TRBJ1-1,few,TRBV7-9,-,TGTGCCAGCAGCTTCTATCGGTCTGAAGCTTTCTTT,CASSFYRSEAFF
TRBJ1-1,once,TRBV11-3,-,TGTGCCAGCAGCTTAGCCTGGGCCAACACTGAAGCTTTCTTT,CASSLAWANTEAFF
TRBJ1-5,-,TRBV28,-,TGTGCCAGCAGGGACAGTGGCGGCAATCAGCCCCAGCATTTT,CASRDSGGNQPQHF
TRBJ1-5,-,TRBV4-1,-,TGCGCCAGCAGCCAAGATTCGCGGGGAGGTGCTCAGCCCCAGCATTTT,CASSQDSRGGAQPQHF
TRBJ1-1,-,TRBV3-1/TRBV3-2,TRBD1,TGTGCCAGCAGGAAACAGGGGGTGGCTTGGCATTTCGGGAACACTGAAGCTTTCTTT,CASRKQGVAWHFGNTEAFF
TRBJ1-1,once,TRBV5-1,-,TGCGCCAGCAGCCGAACAGGGATGAACACTGAAGCTTTCTTT,CASSRTGMNTEAFF
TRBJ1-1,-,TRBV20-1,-,TGCAGTGCTAGTCCAGTGATTAACACTGAAGCTTTCTTT,CSASPVINTEAFF
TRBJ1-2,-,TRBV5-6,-,TGTGCCAGCAGCCCCGGGTCCAGGCGGGACTATGGCTACACCTTC,CASSPGSRRDYGYTF
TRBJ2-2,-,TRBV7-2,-,TGTGCCAGCAGCTTAGGAGCCTACACCGGGGAGCTGTTTTTT,CASSLGAYTGELFF
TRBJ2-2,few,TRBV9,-,TGTGCCAGCATGACAGACGGCGGGGAGCTGTTTTTT,CASMTDGGELFF
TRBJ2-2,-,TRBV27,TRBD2,TGTGCCAGCAGTTTAACTGCAGGACTAGCGGGGGACACCGGGGAGCTGTTTTTT,CASSLTAGLAGDTGELFF
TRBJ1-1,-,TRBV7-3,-,TGTGCCAGCAGCTTATACGGTGGCAGGGCCTTGAACACTGAAGCTTTCTTT,CASSLYGGRALNTEAFF
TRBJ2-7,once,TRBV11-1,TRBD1,TGTGCCAGCAGTAGACAGGGTTTCTACGAGCAGTACTTC,CASSRQGFYEQYF
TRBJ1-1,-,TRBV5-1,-,TGCGCCAGCAGCTTGGCCTTGGCAAACACTGAAGCTTTCTTT,CASSLALANTEAFF
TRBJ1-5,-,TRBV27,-,TGTGCCAGCAGACCCGAACAAAACAATCAGCCCCAGCATTTT,CASRPEQNNQPQHF
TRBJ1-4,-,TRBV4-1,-,TGCGCCAGCAGCGAAGACAGCGGTAAACTTGCAACTAATGAAAAACTGTTTTTT,CASSEDSGKLATNEKLFF
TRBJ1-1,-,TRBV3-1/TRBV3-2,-,TGTGCCAGCAGCCAAGGAGGAACACTGAACACTGAAGCTTTCTTT,CASSQGGTLNTEAFF
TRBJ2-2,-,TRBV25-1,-,TGTGCCAGCAGTGAATCCGGGAAAAACACCGGGGAGCTGTTTTTT,CASSESGKNTGELFF
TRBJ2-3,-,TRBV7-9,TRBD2,TGTGCCAGCAACCTGGGGGGGAGAGATACGCAGTATTTT,CASNLGGRDTQYF
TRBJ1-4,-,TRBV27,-,TGTGCCAGCAGTTTAAAGCCAACTAATGAAAAACTGTTTTTT,CASSLKPTNEKLFF
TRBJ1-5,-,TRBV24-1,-,TGTGCCACCAGTTCGGGAGGGGAACAGCCCCAGCATTTT,CATSSGGEQPQHF
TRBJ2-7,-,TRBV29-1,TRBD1,TGCAGCGTGATCGGACAGGGAAGGGACGAGCAGTACTTC,CSVIGQGRDEQYF
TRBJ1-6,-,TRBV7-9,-,TGTGCCAGCAGCTTAGCAGGGACTGGCAATTCACCCCTCCACTTT,CASSLAGTGNSPLHF
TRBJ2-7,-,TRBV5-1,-,TGCGCCAGCAGCTTGGACGTAGCCTACGAGCAGTACTTC,CASSLDVAYEQYF
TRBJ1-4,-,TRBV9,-,TGTGCCAGCAGCTCAGTCGTGGGGCTGGTAGAAAAACTGTTTTTT,CASSSVVGLVEKLFF
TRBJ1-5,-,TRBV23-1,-,TGCGCCAGCAGCGGGGGGGAGAATCAGCCCCAGCATTTT,CASSGGENQPQHF
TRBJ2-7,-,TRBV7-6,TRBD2,TGTGCCAGCAGCTTACGGGGTAGCGGGAGTTACGAGCAGTACTTC,CASSLRGSGSYEQYF
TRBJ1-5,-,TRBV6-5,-,TGTGCCAGCAGCCCGGGACTAGGGAATCAGCCCCAGCATTTT,CASSPGLGNQPQHF
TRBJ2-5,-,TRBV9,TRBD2,TGTGCCAGCAGCCCACTAGGGACTAGTGGAATGGGGACCCAGTACTTC,CASSPLGTSGMGTQYF
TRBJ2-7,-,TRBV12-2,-,TGTGCAAGTCGCTTAGCGTGGTTCAGCTCCTACGAGCAGTACTTC,CASRLAWFSSYEQYF
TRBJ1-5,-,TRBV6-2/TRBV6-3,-,TGTGCCAGCAGCTTAGGACCAGGGTATAGCAATCAGCCCCAGCATTTT,CASSLGPGYSNQPQHF
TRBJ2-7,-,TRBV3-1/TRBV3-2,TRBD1,TGTGCCAGCAGCCAAGCCCCGGGACAGGGATCCTACGAGCAGTACTTC,CASSQAPGQGSYEQYF
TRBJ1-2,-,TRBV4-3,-,TGCGCCAGCAGCCAAGGAGGCGTTAACTATGGCTACACCTTC,CASSQGGVNYGYTF
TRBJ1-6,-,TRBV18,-,TGTGCCAGCTCACCACTCGCTAAGCATAATTCACCCCTCCACTTT,CASSPLAKHNSPLHF
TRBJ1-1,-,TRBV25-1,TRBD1,TGTGCCAGCAGTGGAAAACAGGGGGTGCACACTGAAGCTTTCTTT,CASSGKQGVHTEAFF
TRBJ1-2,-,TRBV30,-,TGTGCCGGCGGGGAGCCTATGGGCTACACCTTC,CAGGEPMGYTF
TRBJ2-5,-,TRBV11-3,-,TGTGCCAGCAGCACTCCCCCCCTTTCGTTGGAAGAGACCCAGTACTTC,CASSTPPLSLEETQYF
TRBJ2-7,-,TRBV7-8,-,TGTGCCAGCACCTCCCCTTCGTCCTACGAGCAGTACTTC,CASTSPSSYEQYF
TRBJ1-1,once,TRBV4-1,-,TGCGCCAGCAGCCAAGGGACAGTGTGGAACACTGAAGCTTTCTTT,CASSQGTVWNTEAFF
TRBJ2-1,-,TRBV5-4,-,TGTGCCAGCAGCCAAGAGGAGTTTGAGCAGTTCTTC,CASSQEEFEQFF
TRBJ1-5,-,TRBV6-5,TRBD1,TGTGCCAGCATGGACAGGGCTCTCAATCAGCCCCAGCATTTT,CASMDRALNQPQHF
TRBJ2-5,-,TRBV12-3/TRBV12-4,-,TGTGCCAGCAGTTTTGGGCGAGAGACCCAGTACTTC,CASSFGRETQYF
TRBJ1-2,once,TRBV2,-,TGTGCCAGCAGCCCAGGGGAGGGTTACGGCTACACCTTC,CASSPGEGYGYTF
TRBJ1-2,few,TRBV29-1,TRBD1,TGCAGCGTTGACTATGGGGACAGGGCTGGCTACACCTTC,CSVDYGDRAGYTF